The rows below give T cell receptor beta chains drawn from one sample of a study of shared clonotypes between healthy human individuals. The table came from immunoSEQ multiplex PCR; TCRdb's copy has only in-frame clones and leaves some out. The table has a few hundred thousand clones, around three quarters seen once; the top ten hold about 12%. The sample comprised PBMCs. The receptor source for this set is a woman aged 40 to 55 in good health. Some clones in this sample may be carry-over from other donors' samples. Both conserved end residues are part of each CDR3. A D gene is named only where the DNA matches it firmly. Where a row states a size, it is once, few, many or the class of an expanded clone; other rows omit it.

D	size	V	J	CDR3	DNA
TRBD1	.	TRBV18	TRBJ2-5	CASHRDRGQTQYF	TGTGCCAGCCACAGGGACAGGGGGCAGACCCAGTACTTC
.	.	TRBV27	TRBJ1-1	CASSPRGTEAFF	TGTGCCAGCAGTCCTAGGGGCACTGAAGCTTTCTTT
.	.	TRBV20-1	TRBJ2-3	CSATRSDTQYF	TGCAGTGCTACCAGGTCAGATACGCAGTATTTT
.	.	TRBV11-2	TRBJ2-5	CASSAATETQYF	TGTGCCAGCAGCGCAGCCACAGAGACCCAGTACTTC
TRBD1	once	TRBV6-1	TRBJ2-5	CASSEATGGRETQYF	TGTGCCAGCAGTGAAGCCACAGGGGGGAGGGAGACCCAGTACTTC
.	.	TRBV27	TRBJ2-7	CASSLLGTRQGRTYEQYF	TGTGCCAGCAGTTTACTGGGTACGAGGCAGGGCCGGACCTACGAGCAGTACTTC
.	.	TRBV7-9	TRBJ2-2	CASSTLIGTSNTGELFF	TGTGCCAGCAGCACACTAATCGGGACATCGAACACCGGGGAGCTGTTTTTT
.	.	TRBV10-1	TRBJ2-6	CARTDGVYSGANVLTF	TGCGCCAGGACGGACGGCGTGTACTCTGGGGCCAACGTCCTGACTTTC
.	.	TRBV7-6	TRBJ2-7	CASSLAAAGEQYF	TGTGCCAGCAGCTTAGCGGCAGCGGGCGAGCAGTACTTC
TRBD2	.	TRBV2	TRBJ2-6	CASRLAGGPGNGANVLTF	TGTGCCAGCAGACTAGCGGGAGGGCCGGGGAATGGGGCCAACGTCCTGACTTTC
TRBD1	few	TRBV11-2	TRBJ1-4	CASSPRQGTNEKLFF	TGTGCCAGCAGCCCCCGACAGGGAACTAATGAAAAACTGTTTTTT
TRBD2	.	TRBV4-1	TRBJ2-7	CASSQAPPTSGSRNEQYF	TGCGCCAGCAGCCAAGCCCCCCCCACTAGCGGGAGTAGAAACGAGCAGTACTTC
.	.	TRBV7-8	TRBJ2-5	CASSIRVLETQYF	TGTGCCAGCAGCATCAGGGTCCTGGAGACCCAGTACTTC
.	.	TRBV28	TRBJ2-1	CASSLPREFYNEQFF	TGTGCCAGCAGTTTACCCCGGGAGTTTTACAATGAGCAGTTCTTC
.	.	TRBV10-1	TRBJ2-2	CASRASGDTGELFF	TGCGCCAGCAGGGCCTCAGGGGACACCGGGGAGCTGTTTTTT
.	many	TRBV28	TRBJ1-2	CASSTQASYGYTF	TGTGCCAGCAGTACACAGGCGAGCTATGGCTACACCTTC
TRBD1	.	TRBV4-3	TRBJ2-2	CASSQETGLTGELFF	TGCGCCAGCAGCCAGGAGACAGGGCTCACCGGGGAGCTGTTTTTT
.	.	TRBV7-2	TRBJ2-2	CASSFAGEVGELFF	TGTGCCAGCAGCTTTGCAGGGGAGGTCGGGGAGCTGTTTTTT
.	few	TRBV29-1	TRBJ1-1	CVARSGGNTEAFF	TGCGTTGCTAGGTCAGGAGGAAACACTGAAGCTTTCTTT
.	.	TRBV7-8	TRBJ2-2	CASSFGGSTGELFF	TGTGCCAGCAGCTTTGGGGGATCCACCGGGGAGCTGTTTTTT
.	.	TRBV29-1	TRBJ1-1	CSARAAGTEAFF	TGCAGCGCCAGGGCGGCCGGCACTGAAGCTTTCTTT
.	.	TRBV9	TRBJ2-1	CASSSGTLNEQFF	TGTGCCAGCAGCTCCGGGACACTGAATGAGCAGTTCTTC
TRBD2	.	TRBV11-2	TRBJ2-7	CASSPGTSGILYEQYF	TGTGCCAGCAGCCCAGGGACTAGCGGGATTCTGTACGAGCAGTACTTC
TRBD1	.	TRBV10-2	TRBJ2-7	CASATGNPWEQYF	TGCGCCAGCGCGACAGGGAACCCCTGGGAGCAGTACTTC
.	.	TRBV19	TRBJ1-1	CASSIARGTEAFF	TGTGCCAGTAGTATAGCTAGAGGAACTGAAGCTTTCTTT
TRBD1	many	TRBV6-6	TRBJ1-1	CASSLRTGNTEAFF	TGTGCCAGCAGTCTCCGGACAGGGAACACTGAAGCTTTCTTT
.	once	TRBV30	TRBJ2-7	CAWGTGGQYEQYF	TGTGCCTGGGGAACTGGAGGGCAGTACGAGCAGTACTTC
.	few	TRBV27	TRBJ1-2	CASTSGEGYTF	TGTGCCAGCACTTCGGGGGAGGGCTACACCTTC
TRBD2	.	TRBV5-4	TRBJ2-7	CASSLDGGSVDEQYF	TGTGCCAGCAGCTTGGACGGCGGGAGTGTCGACGAGCAGTACTTC
.	once	TRBV4-1	TRBJ1-4	CASSQVWGARGGEKLFF	TGCGCCAGCAGCCAAGTTTGGGGGGCGCGGGGTGGTGAAAAACTGTTTTTT
.	.	TRBV30	TRBJ1-6	CAWSRTGGSPLHF	TGTGCCTGGAGTCGCACGGGAGGATCACCCCTCCACTTT
.	.	TRBV11-3	TRBJ1-3	CASSGGFPGNTIYF	TGTGCCAGCAGCGGTGGATTCCCTGGAAACACCATATATTTT
TRBD2	.	TRBV5-1	TRBJ2-7	CASSQAGDSYEQYF	TGCGCCAGCAGCCAAGCGGGAGACTCCTACGAGCAGTACTTC
.	.	TRBV6-4	TRBJ2-3	CASSPGISTDTQYF	TGTGCCAGCAGCCCCGGGATTAGCACAGATACGCAGTATTTT
TRBD1	.	TRBV13	TRBJ2-5	CASSLEQGAQETQYF	TGTGCCAGCAGCTTAGAACAGGGGGCACAAGAGACCCAGTACTTC
.	.	TRBV7-3	TRBJ2-2	CASSPGPGAGELFF	TGTGCCAGCAGCCCTGGTCCAGGTGCCGGGGAGCTGTTTTTT
TRBD2	.	TRBV25-1	TRBJ2-1	CASSEYGGLAGAREQFF	TGTGCCAGCAGTGAATACGGGGGGCTAGCGGGAGCACGGGAGCAGTTCTTC
.	few	TRBV18	TRBJ2-7	CASSPPQKPGIYEQYF	TGTGCCAGCTCACCCCCCCAGAAGCCCGGAATCTACGAGCAGTACTTC
.	few	TRBV11-2	TRBJ2-1	CASSLVRDGRRNEQFF	TGTGCCAGCAGCTTAGTCCGGGACGGCCGTAGAAATGAGCAGTTCTTC
TRBD1	.	TRBV19	TRBJ1-5	CASSIPGGLTAQHF	TGTGCCAGTAGTATCCCAGGGGGCCTCACGGCCCAGCATTTT
.	.	TRBV28	TRBJ1-4	CASSKPAGVNEKLFF	TGTGCCAGCAGTAAACCCGCAGGGGTTAATGAAAAACTGTTTTTT
.	.	TRBV6-5	TRBJ1-2	CASSYSRGDYGYTF	TGTGCCAGCAGTTACTCGAGGGGAGACTATGGCTACACCTTC